This T cell receptor beta chain stems from a study of post-analysis software for immune sequencing data. Study at large: Relapsing-remitting, secondary progressive and progressive-relapsing forms of multiple sclerosis all featured among disease courses.

TCR beta cDNA libraries included unique molecular identifiers. TCRdb re-derived calls from the PCR reads in MiXCR, one entry per CDR3 protein. Here the sample spans roughly 650,000 distinct CDR3 sequences, 55% to 60% being singletons. With V trimmed by 4 bases and J by 2 bases, 9 bases remained unmatched. This CDR3 comprises 16 residues. Germline-derived CDR1 and CDR2 are MDHEN and SYDVKM. A note on this clonotype: Its target is unknown.

Overall study results and limits: There was significantly lower normalized Chao1 diversity in multiple sclerosis patients than in controls. Patients had higher frequencies than controls of about 5 TRBV segments, including TRBV5-6, TRBV5-1 and TRBV20-1. Strong same-batch co-clustering of samples appeared with F measure clustering.

Sequenced sample: blood. The sequence was obtained from a girl aged 2 to 9 with multiple sclerosis. The V call is TRBV28, the J call TRBJ2-3; 7 nucleotides align to TRBD2. The chain's CDR3 is CASSSSGRGPTDTQYF. CDR3 coding DNA: TGTGCCAGCAGTTCCTCAGGGAGGGGCCCCACAGATACGCAGTATTTT. Drawing the rest from reference TRBV28 and TRBJ2-3, the complete variable domain is DVKVTQSSRYLVKRTGEKVFLECVQDMDHENMFWYRQDPGLGLRLIYFSYDVKMKEKGDIPEGYSVSREKKERFSLILESASTNQTSMYLCASSSSGRGPTDTQYFGPGTRLTVL.